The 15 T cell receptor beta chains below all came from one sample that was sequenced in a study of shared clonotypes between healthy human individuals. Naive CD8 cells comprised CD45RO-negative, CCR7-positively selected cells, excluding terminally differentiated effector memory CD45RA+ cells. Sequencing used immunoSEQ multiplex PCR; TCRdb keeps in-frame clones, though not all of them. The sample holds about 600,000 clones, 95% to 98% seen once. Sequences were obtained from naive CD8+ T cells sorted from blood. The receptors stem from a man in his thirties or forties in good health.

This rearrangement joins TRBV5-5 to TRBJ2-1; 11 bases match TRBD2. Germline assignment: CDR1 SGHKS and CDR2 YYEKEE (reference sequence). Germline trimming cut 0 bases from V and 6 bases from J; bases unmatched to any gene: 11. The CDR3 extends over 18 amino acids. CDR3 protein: CASSLAGASGRRRNEQFF. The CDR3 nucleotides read TGTGCCAGCAGCTTGGCCGGGGCTAGCGGGAGGAGGCGCAATGAGCAGTTCTTC.

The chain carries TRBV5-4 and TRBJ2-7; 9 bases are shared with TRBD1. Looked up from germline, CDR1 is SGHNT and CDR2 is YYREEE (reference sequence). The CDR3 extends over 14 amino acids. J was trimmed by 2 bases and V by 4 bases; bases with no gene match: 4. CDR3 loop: CASSIRDRAYEQYF. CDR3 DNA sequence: TGTGCCAGCAGCATCCGGGACAGGGCCTACGAGCAGTACTTC.

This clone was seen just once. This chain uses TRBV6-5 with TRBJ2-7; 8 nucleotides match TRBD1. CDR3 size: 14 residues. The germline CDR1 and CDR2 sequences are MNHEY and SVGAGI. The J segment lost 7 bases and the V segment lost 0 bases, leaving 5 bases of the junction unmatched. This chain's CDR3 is CASSYSGRGLEQYF. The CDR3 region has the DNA TGTGCCAGCAGTTACTCGGGCAGGGGGCTGGAGCAGTACTTC.

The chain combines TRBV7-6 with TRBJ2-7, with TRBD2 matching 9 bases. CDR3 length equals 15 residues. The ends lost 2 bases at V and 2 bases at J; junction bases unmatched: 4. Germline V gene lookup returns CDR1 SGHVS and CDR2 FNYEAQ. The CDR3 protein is CASSLRTSDTYEQYF. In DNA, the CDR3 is TGTGCCAGCAGCTTACGGACTAGCGACACCTACGAGCAGTACTTC.

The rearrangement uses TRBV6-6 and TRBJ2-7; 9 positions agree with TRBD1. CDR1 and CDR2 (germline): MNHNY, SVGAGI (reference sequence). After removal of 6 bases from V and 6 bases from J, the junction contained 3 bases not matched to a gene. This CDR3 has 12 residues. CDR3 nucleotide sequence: TGTGCCAGCAGGGGACAGGGCGGCGAGCAGTACTTC. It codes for CASRGQGGEQYF.

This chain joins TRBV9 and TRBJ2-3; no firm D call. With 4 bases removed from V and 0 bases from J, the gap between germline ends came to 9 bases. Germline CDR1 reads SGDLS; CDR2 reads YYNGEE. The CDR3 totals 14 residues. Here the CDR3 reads CASSPQPSTDTQYF. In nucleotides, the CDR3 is TGTGCCAGCAGCCCCCAGCCTAGCACAGATACGCAGTATTTT.

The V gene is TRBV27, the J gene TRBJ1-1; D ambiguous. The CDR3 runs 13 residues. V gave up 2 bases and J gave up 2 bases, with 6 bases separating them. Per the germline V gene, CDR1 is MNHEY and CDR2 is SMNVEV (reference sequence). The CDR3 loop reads CASSLQVNTEAFF. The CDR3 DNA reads TGTGCCAGCAGTTTACAGGTCAACACTGAAGCTTTCTTT.

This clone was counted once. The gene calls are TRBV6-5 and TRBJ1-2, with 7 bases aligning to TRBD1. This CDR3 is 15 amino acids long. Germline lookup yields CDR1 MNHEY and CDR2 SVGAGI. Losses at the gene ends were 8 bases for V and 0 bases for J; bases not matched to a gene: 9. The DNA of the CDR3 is TGTGCCAGCGGCGAGACAGGGCCCACTAACTATGGCTACACCTTC. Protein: CASGETGPTNYGYTF.

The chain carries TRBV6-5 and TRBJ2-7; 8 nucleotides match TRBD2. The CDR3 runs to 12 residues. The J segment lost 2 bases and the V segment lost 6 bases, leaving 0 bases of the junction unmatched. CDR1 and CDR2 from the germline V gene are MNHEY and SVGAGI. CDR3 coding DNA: TGTGCCAGCAGGGGACTAGCCTACGAGCAGTACTTC. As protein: CASRGLAYEQYF.

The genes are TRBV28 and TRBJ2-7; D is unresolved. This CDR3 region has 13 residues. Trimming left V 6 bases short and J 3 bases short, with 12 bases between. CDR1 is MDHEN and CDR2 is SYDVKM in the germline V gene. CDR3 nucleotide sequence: TGTGCCAGCAGAGTAAGGGATGACTACGAGCAGTACTTC. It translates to CASRVRDDYEQYF.

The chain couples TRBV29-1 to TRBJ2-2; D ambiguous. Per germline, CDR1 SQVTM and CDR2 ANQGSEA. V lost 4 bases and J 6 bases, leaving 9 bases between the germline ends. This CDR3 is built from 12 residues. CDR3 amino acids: CSVALKSGELFF. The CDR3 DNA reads TGCAGCGTTGCACTTAAATCCGGGGAGCTGTTTTTT.

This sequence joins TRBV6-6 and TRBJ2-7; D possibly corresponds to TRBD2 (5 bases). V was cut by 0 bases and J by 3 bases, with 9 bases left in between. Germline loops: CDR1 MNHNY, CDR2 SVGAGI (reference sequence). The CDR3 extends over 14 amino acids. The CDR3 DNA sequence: TGTGCCAGCAGTTACTCCCCGGGGAACTACGAGCAGTACTTC. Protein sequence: CASSYSPGNYEQYF.

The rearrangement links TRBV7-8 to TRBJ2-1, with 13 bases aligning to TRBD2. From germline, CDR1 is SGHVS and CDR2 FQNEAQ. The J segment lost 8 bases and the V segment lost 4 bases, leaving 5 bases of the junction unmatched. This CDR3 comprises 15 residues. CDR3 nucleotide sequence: TGTGCCAGCAGCTCCGGGACTAGCGGGATAGATGAGCAGTTCTTC. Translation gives CASSSGTSGIDEQFF. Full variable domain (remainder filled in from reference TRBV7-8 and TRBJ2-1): GAGVSQSPRYKVAKRGQDVALRCDPISGHVSLFWYQQALGQGPEFLTYFQNEAQLDKSGLPSDRFFAERPEGSVSTLKIQRTQQEDSAVYLCASSSGTSGIDEQFFGPGTRLTVL.

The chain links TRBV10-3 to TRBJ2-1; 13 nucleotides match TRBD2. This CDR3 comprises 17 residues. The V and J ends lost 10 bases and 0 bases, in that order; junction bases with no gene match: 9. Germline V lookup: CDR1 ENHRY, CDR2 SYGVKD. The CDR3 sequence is CATYSGLAGSSYNEQFF. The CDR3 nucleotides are TGTGCCACATATTCGGGACTAGCGGGAAGCTCCTACAATGAGCAGTTCTTC.

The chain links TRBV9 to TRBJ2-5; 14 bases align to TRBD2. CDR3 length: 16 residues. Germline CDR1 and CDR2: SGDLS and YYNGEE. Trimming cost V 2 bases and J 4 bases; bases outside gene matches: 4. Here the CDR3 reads CASSVRLAGGPETQYF. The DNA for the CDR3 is TGTGCCAGCAGCGTCAGACTAGCGGGAGGGCCAGAGACCCAGTACTTC.